The TCR beta chain under discussion was sequenced for a study of blood T cell dynamics during melanoma immunotherapy. A fixed DNA input of about 0.35 ug was used per bulk PBMC sample. Sequencing used immunoSEQ multiplex PCR; TCRdb keeps in-frame clones, though not all of them. The table has roughly 10,000 clones, 70% to 90% seen once. With V trimmed by 3 bases and J by 6 bases, 4 bases remained unmatched. The CDR3 runs to 13 residues. CDR1 is SGHAT, CDR2 FQNNGV, per germline. This clone has a single count. The time point was: pre-treatment baseline. Blood was drawn before treatment and at week 3 after checkpoint blockade.

V usage is TRBV11-2 and J usage is TRBJ1-2; TRBD1 aligns across 7 bases. The sample here was blood, taken from a patient treated with checkpoint blockade. This clonotype was sampled from a human donor with melanoma. The CDR3 spells CASSLPGGNGYTF. The CDR3 region has the DNA TGTGCCAGCAGCTTGCCAGGGGGTAATGGCTACACCTTC.